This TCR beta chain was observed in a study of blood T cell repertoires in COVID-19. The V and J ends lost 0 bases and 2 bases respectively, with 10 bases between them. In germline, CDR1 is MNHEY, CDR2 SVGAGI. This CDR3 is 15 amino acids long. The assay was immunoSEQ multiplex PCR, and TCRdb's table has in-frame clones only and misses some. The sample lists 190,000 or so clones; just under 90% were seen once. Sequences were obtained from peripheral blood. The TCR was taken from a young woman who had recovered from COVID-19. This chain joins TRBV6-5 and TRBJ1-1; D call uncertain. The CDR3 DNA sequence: TGTGCCAGCAGTTACTCGACGGACTTAAACACTGAAGCTTTCTTT. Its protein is CASSYSTDLNTEAFF.